This T cell receptor beta chain stems from a study of blood T cell repertoires in COVID-19 (dated by TCRdb to the early 2020s). For the study in its entirety: The collaborator samples originated in the United States, Italy and Spain and spanned the acute and convalescent phases of COVID-19. The prospective study material was composed of cDNA or gDNA derived from T cells, B-cell-depleted T cells, or PBMCs. Subjects who had been exposed to COVID-19, were actively infected with it, or had recovered from it provided the deeply sampled blood TCRbeta repertoires that made up the dataset. The repertoires were made available in a free public database intended to serve as a resource for research on the immune response to SARS-CoV-2. Samples were obtained from the ongoing ImmuneRACE study (first 160 participants) and from over 1,000 subjects provided by 6 global collaborators. A de-identified subject ID, COVID-19 status, age in years and sex were almost always included in the sample metadata. Where HLA class I and class II types were available, the types were taken from metadata supplied by the sample provider, not from assay-based typing. Paper-wide results and their limitations: Clinical and demographic metadata were provided uncurated, with the amount varying by source and participant.

TCRbeta CDR3 regions were amplified from genomic DNA using the immunoSEQ Assay, a bias-controlled multiplex PCR. For the original study's pipeline: Within the assay, amplification of reference gene primers was used to estimate how many nucleated cells each sample contained. To quantify the absolute abundance of each unique TCRbeta CDR3 rearrangement, sequence reads were collapsed and filtered. For each sample, productive Simpson clonality was calculated as the square root of Simpson's diversity index across productive rearrangements. In TCRdb, the immuneACCESS table is reduced to in-frame sequences with V and J assigned. These tables do not hold every clone; where another copy was compared, an unresolved V gene accounts for under half, and the others remain unexplained. The V and J calls and the clone size are those of that table, but D and trimming were determined from the DNA. The table for this sample lists under 300,000 clones; around 83% of them were counted only once. The ten largest account for under 1.5% of the sample.

The CDR3 spans 19 residues, from the cysteine through the phenylalanine. Only CDR3 DNA remains: 57 bases, in frame from the first base. The germline V gene specifies LGHNA as CDR1 and YSLEER as CDR2. V and J are trimmed by 5 bases and 0 bases, and the gene matches miss 13 bases of the junction. Comment on this clone: Its cognate antigen has yet to be identified. Within one base of it there is no much larger clone, and no base qualities were kept.

Another Seattle source contributed samples from volunteer blood donors who had recovered from COVID-19. The collaborating institutions used their own protocols to collect whole blood in K2EDTA tubes. For TCRbeta analysis, collaborator samples were shipped as frozen whole blood, as isolated PBMCs, or as DNA extracted from either sample type. This TCR derives from a woman between 40 and 55 years old who had recovered from COVID-19. Sequencing was carried out using peripheral blood. The sequence joins TRBV4-3 to TRBJ2-2; the junction holds 9 bases that match TRBD2. The DNA is as follows: TGCGCCAGCAGCTACAACCCGGGGAGCGGGGGGACGAACACCGGGGAGCTGTTTTTT. Its protein product is CASSYNPGSGGTNTGELFF.